The 21 T cell receptor beta chains listed next were all sequenced from one sample in a study of PD-L1 blockade in urothelial cancer. The table came from immunoSEQ multiplex PCR; TCRdb's copy has only in-frame clones and leaves some out. The sample gives roughly 90,000 clones, 90% of which show up once; approximately 9% is in the top ten. Sample: PBMCs, taken around atezolizumab (anti-PD-L1) treatment. Receptors were obtained from a man in his 60s with urothelial cancer.

Regarding this clone: One end of the junction varies from germline; a read error may be responsible. V usage is TRBV7-7 and J usage is TRBJ2-1; TRBD2 matches at 9 bases. In germline, CDR1 is SSHAT, CDR2 FNYEAQ (reference sequence). This CDR3 is built from 16 residues. For the CDR3, the DNA is TGTGCTAGCAGCTTAGCGGGACTCGGCGGGAGGGGTGAGCAGTTCTTC. Encoded protein: CASSLAGLGGRGEQFF.

This chain uses TRBV6-1 with TRBJ2-3, with 9 bases lining up with TRBD2. V lost 2 bases and J lost 0; bases outside the gene matches: 9. The CDR3 is 18 amino acids. Per the germline V gene, CDR1 is MNHNS and CDR2 is SASEGT. In nucleotides, the CDR3 is TGTGCCAGCAGTGAAACGGCTCTAGCGGGGCCTAGCACAGATACGCAGTATTTT. Encoded protein: CASSETALAGPSTDTQYF.

This rearrangement joins TRBV7-2 to TRBJ2-7; the match to TRBD1 covers 10 bases. The CDR3 runs to 14 residues. The V segment lost 1 base and the J segment 6 bases; nucleotides outside the gene matches: 3. The germline CDR1 and CDR2 sequences are SGHTA and FQGNSA. The chain's CDR3 is CASSLGQGASEQYF. CDR3 sequence (DNA): TGTGCCAGCAGCTTAGGACAGGGGGCAAGCGAGCAGTACTTC.

The gene calls are TRBV19 and TRBJ2-7; 10 nucleotides agree with TRBD2. Trimming took 5 bases from V and 4 from J; bases not matched to a gene: 11. This CDR3 is built from 16 residues. Germline lookup yields CDR1 LNHDA and CDR2 SQIVND (reference sequence). CDR3 in amino acids: CASSPEREGLRYEQYF. CDR3 DNA: TGTGCCAGTAGTCCAGAGCGGGAGGGCCTCCGTTACGAGCAGTACTTC.

As DNA, the CDR3 is TGTGCCAGCAGACCATCCGGGGGAAACACCATATATTTT. It specifies CASRPSGGNTIYF. V is TRBV6-5 and J is TRBJ1-3; no firm D call. The CDR3 totals 13 residues. V was trimmed by 6 bases and J by 4 bases, leaving 10 bases between them. Germline V gives CDR1 MNHEY, CDR2 SVGAGI.

The chain carries TRBV4-1 and TRBJ2-7; D is perhaps TRBD1 or TRBD2 (9 bases each). Germline CDR1 is MGHRA and CDR2 is YSYEKL. The CDR3 loop spans 19 amino acids. V lost 3 bases and J 2 bases, leaving 26 bases between the germline ends. The CDR3 spells CASSHGDREGGGAPYEQYF. The CDR3 nucleotides read TGCGCCAGCAGCCATGGGGACAGGGAAGGCGGGGGGGCTCCCTACGAGCAGTACTTC.

The rearrangement links TRBV7-6 to TRBJ2-2; TRBD2 agrees at 7 bases. V shed 10 bases, J shed 4 bases, and the junction held 3 bases outside the gene matches. From germline, CDR1 is SGHVS and CDR2 FNYEAQ. The CDR3 loop spans 12 amino acids. CDR3 loop: CATREFTGELFF. The CDR3 DNA follows: TGTGCCACGCGGGAGTTCACCGGGGAGCTGTTTTTT.

The V gene is TRBV2, the J gene TRBJ2-1; 10 bases line up with TRBD2. The CDR3 totals 17 residues. The germline gives CDR1 SNHLY, CDR2 FYNNEI. V shed 8 bases and J 7 bases; nucleotides not matched to a gene: 17. CDR3 protein: CASPHSGGRSLGNEQFF. CDR3 coding DNA: TGTGCCAGCCCCCATAGCGGGGGGCGATCTTTGGGGAATGAGCAGTTCTTC. Based on the CDR3 plus reference TRBV2 and TRBJ2-1, the full variable domain is EPEVTQTPSHQVTQMGQEVILRCVPISNHLYFYWYRQILGQKVEFLVSFYNNEISEKSEIFDDQFSVERPDGSNFTLKIRSTKLEDSAMYFCASPHSGGRSLGNEQFFGPGTRLTVL.

The chain recombines TRBV10-3 with TRBJ2-5; 7 positions match TRBD1. The V and J ends lost 2 bases and 6 bases, in that order; junction bases with no gene match: 6. The CDR3 is 14 amino acids. Per the germline V gene, CDR1 is ENHRY and CDR2 is SYGVKD. The DNA of the CDR3 is TGTGCCATCAGTGAGGGACAGGTAGGGAAGACCCAGTACTTC. This codes for CAISEGQVGKTQYF.

This chain uses TRBV6-5 with TRBJ1-2; TRBD1 matches 8 bases. Germline trimming cut 4 bases from V and 3 bases from J; bases unmatched to any gene: 4. CDR1 and CDR2 (germline): MNHEY, SVGAGI. CDR3 length: 14 amino acids. The DNA for the CDR3 is TGTGCCAGCAGTTCGGGACAGGAATACTATGGCTACACCTTC. It encodes CASSSGQEYYGYTF.

The rearrangement uses TRBV2 and TRBJ1-5; D unclear. CDR1 SNHLY and CDR2 FYNNEI come from the germline V gene. The CDR3 is 15 residues long. V shed 6 bases and J shed 3 bases, with 15 bases lying between them. The CDR3 is CASRLLVQDNQPQHF. The CDR3 DNA is TGTGCCAGCAGACTCTTAGTGCAGGACAATCAGCCCCAGCATTTT. The full variable domain, in which reference TRBV2 and TRBJ1-5 provide the parts outside the CDR3, is EPEVTQTPSHQVTQMGQEVILRCVPISNHLYFYWYRQILGQKVEFLVSFYNNEISEKSEIFDDQFSVERPDGSNFTLKIRSTKLEDSAMYFCASRLLVQDNQPQHFGDGTRLSIL.

The chain uses TRBV19 and TRBJ1-2; maybe TRBD1 (5 bases). V was cut by 0 bases and J by 7 bases, with 12 bases left in between. Germline V gene lookup returns CDR1 LNHDA and CDR2 SQIVND (reference sequence). This CDR3 is built from 14 residues. The CDR3 sequence is CASSIDDRVAGYTF. The CDR3 DNA reads as TGTGCCAGTAGTATAGACGACAGAGTGGCTGGCTACACCTTC.

The chain has TRBV29-1 and TRBJ1-1, with 7 bases matching TRBD1. The V and J ends lost 3 bases and 1 base, in that order; junction bases with no gene match: 8. This CDR3 is 15 amino acids long. CDR1 and CDR2 (germline): SQVTM, ANQGSEA. CDR3 nucleotide sequence: TGCAGCGTTGAGGGTTGGACAGGCCCGAACACTGAAGCTTTCTTT. It encodes CSVEGWTGPNTEAFF.

The chain uses TRBV27 and TRBJ2-3; 11 bases line up with TRBD2. Germline V CDR1 and CDR2: MNHEY, SMNVEV (reference sequence). J lost 3 bases, V lost 3 bases, and 2 bases had no gene match. This CDR3 region has 15 residues. This chain's CDR3 is CASSLGLAETDTQYF. The CDR3 region has the DNA TGTGCCAGCAGTTTGGGACTAGCGGAAACAGATACGCAGTATTTT.

The rearrangement joins TRBV2 to TRBJ1-1; 9 nucleotides match TRBD1. CDR3 length: 14 residues. Germline V CDR1 and CDR2: SNHLY, FYNNEI. V shed 5 bases and J 3 bases; nucleotides not matched to a gene: 4. CDR3 protein: CASSPGQGYTEAFF. Here the CDR3 DNA reads TGTGCCAGCAGTCCGGGACAGGGCTACACTGAAGCTTTCTTT.

CDR3: CASSSRDRLAYEQYF. The CDR3 DNA is TGTGCCAGCAGTTCCCGGGACAGGTTAGCCTACGAGCAGTACTTC. The rearrangement joins TRBV27 to TRBJ2-7, with TRBD1 matching over 8 bases. The CDR3 extends over 15 amino acids. J lost 2 bases, V lost 4 bases, and 7 bases had no gene match. Germline V gene data show CDR1 as MNHEY and CDR2 as SMNVEV (reference sequence).

The rearrangement uses TRBV7-3 and TRBJ2-1; 11 bases line up with TRBD2. V was clipped by 5 bases and J by 9 bases; unmatched bases: 9. This CDR3 has 15 residues. Germline CDR1 is SGHTA and CDR2 is FQGTGA. CDR3 amino acids: CASSRSGRASGEQFF. In DNA, the CDR3 is TGTGCCAGCAGCCGTAGCGGGAGGGCCTCTGGTGAGCAGTTCTTC.

Points on this clone: One end of the junction is discordant with germline, which a read error may explain. The same CDR3 arises from other DNA sequences in this sample as well. The J gene is TRBJ1-1, the V gene TRBV30; maybe TRBD1 (5 bases). Looked up from germline, CDR1 is GTSNPN and CDR2 is SVGIG (reference sequence). This CDR3 is built from 14 residues. In DNA form, the CDR3 reads TGCGCCAGAACCCAAGACAGTTTGAACACTGAAGCTTTCTTT. This gives the protein CARTQDSLNTEAFF.

The chain combines TRBV28 with TRBJ2-7; the D gene is possibly TRBD2 (6 bases). Per germline, CDR1 MDHEN and CDR2 SYDVKM. The CDR3 consists of 13 residues. V was cut by 6 bases and J by 4 bases, with 13 bases left in between. The CDR3 nucleotides are TGTGCCAGCAGGCTCGGGACTTTTTACGAGCAGTACTTC. This encodes CASRLGTFYEQYF.

V is TRBV19 and J is TRBJ2-5; D ambiguous. V lost 1 base and J 4 bases, leaving 7 bases between the germline ends. The CDR3 loop spans 13 amino acids. CDR1 and CDR2 (germline): LNHDA, SQIVND (reference sequence). CDR3 protein: CASSIGPRETQYF. Written as DNA, the CDR3 is TGTGCCAGTAGTATAGGTCCGCGAGAGACCCAGTACTTC.

The rearrangement joins TRBV7-9 to TRBJ2-2; D is unresolved. Germline V lookup: CDR1 SEHNR, CDR2 FQNEAQ (reference sequence). V gave up 3 bases and J gave up 4 bases, with 9 bases separating them. The CDR3 runs 14 residues. The DNA of the CDR3 is TGTGCCAGCAGCTTGATTGGCGGCACCGGGGAGCTGTTTTTT. Its translation: CASSLIGGTGELFF.